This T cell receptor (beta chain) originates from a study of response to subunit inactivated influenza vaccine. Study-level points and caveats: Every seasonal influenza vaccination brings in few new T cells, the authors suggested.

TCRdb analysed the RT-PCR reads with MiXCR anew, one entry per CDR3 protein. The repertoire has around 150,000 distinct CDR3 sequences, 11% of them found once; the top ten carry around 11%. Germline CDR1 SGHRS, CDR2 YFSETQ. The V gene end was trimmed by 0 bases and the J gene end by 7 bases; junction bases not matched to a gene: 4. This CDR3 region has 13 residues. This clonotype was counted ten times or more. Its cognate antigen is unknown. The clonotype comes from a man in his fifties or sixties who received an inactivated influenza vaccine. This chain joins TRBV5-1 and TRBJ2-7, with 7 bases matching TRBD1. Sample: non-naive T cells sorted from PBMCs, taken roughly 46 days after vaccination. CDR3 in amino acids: CASSLEGAREQYF. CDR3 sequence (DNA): TGCGCCAGCAGCTTGGAGGGGGCGCGGGAGCAGTACTTC. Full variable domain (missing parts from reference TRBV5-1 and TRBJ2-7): KAGVTQTPRYLIKTRGQQVTLSCSPISGHRSVSWYQQTPGQGLQFLFEYFSETQRNKGNFPGRFSGRQFSNSRSEMNVSTLELGDSALYLCASSLEGAREQYFGPGTRLTVT.